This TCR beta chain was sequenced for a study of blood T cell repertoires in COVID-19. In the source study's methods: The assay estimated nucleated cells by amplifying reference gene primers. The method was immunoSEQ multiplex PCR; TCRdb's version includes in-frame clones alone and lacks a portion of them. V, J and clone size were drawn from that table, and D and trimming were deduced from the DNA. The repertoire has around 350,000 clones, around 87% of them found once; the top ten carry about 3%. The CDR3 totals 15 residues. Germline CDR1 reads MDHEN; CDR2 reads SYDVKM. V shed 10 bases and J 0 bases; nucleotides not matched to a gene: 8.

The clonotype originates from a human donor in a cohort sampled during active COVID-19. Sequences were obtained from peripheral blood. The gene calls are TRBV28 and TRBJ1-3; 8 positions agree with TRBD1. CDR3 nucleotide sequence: TGTGCCACAGGGGGCCGTATCCCCTCTGGAAACACCATATATTTT. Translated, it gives CATGGRIPSGNTIYF.